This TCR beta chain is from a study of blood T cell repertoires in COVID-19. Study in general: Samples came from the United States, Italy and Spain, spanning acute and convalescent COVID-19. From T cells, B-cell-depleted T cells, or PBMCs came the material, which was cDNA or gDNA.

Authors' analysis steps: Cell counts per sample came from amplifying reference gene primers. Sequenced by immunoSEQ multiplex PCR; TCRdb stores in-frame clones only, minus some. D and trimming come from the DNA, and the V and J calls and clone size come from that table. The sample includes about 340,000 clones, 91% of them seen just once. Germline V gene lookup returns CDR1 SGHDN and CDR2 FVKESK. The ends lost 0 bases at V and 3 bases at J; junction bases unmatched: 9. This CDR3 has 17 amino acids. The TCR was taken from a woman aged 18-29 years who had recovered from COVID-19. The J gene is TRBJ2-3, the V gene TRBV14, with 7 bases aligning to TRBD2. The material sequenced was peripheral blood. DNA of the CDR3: TGTGCCAGCAGCCAAGATCGGCGGGAGTGGCGGACAGATACGCAGTATTTT. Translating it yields CASSQDRREWRTDTQYF.